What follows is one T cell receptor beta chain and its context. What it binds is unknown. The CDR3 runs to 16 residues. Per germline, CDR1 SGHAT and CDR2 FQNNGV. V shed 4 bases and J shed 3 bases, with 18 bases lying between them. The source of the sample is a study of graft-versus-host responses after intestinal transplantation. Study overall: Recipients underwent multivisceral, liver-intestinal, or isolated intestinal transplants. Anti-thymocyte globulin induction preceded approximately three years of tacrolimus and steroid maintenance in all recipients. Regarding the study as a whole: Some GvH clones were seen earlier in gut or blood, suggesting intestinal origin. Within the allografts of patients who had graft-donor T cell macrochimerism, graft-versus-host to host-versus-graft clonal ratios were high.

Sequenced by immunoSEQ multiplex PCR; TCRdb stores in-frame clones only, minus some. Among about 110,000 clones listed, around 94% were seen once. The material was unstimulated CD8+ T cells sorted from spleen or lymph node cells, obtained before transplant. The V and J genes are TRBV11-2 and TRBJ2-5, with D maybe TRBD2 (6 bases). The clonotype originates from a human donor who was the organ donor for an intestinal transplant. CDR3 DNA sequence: TGTGCCAGCAGCTCTAGGCCCGCGGGACGGGAAGAGACCCAGTACTTC. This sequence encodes CASSSRPAGREETQYF.